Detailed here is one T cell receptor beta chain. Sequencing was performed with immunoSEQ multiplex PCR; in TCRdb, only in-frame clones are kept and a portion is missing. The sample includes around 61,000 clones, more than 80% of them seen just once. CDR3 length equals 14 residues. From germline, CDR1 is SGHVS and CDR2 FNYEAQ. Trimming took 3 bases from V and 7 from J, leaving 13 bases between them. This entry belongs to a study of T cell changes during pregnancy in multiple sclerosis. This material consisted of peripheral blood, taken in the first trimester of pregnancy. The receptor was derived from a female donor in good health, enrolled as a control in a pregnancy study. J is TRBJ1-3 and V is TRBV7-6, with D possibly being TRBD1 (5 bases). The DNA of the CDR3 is TGTGCCAGCAGCTTCTCGCAAGCAGGGAACACCATATATTTT. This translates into CASSFSQAGNTIYF. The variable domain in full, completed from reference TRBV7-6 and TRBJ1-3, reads GAGVSQSPRYKVTKRGQDVALRCDPISGHVSLYWYRQALGQGPEFLTYFNYEAQQDKSGLPNDRFSAERPEGSISTLTIQRTEQRDSAMYRCASSFSQAGNTIYFGEGSWLTVV.